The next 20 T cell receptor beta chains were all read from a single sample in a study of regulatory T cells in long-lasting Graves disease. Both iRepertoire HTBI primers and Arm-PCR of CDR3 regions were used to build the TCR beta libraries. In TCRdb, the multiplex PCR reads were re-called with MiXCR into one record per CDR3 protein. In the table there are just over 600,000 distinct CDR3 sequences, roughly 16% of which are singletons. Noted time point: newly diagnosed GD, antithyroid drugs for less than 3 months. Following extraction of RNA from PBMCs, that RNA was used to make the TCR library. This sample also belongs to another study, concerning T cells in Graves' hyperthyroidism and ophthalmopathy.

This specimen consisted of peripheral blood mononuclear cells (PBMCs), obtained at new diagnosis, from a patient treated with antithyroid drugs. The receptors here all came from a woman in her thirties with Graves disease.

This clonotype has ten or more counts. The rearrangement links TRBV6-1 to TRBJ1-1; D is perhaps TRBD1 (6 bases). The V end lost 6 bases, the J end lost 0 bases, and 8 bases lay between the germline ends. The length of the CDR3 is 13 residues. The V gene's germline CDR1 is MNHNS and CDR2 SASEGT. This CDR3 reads CASRDSMNTEAFF. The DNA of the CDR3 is TGTGCCAGCAGGGACAGTATGAACACTGAAGCTTTCTTT.

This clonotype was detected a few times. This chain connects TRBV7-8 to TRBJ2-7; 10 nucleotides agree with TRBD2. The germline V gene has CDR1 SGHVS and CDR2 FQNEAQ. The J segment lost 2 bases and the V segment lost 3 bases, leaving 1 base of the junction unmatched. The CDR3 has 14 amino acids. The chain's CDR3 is CASSFGLAAYEQYF. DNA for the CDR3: TGTGCCAGCAGCTTCGGACTAGCGGCCTACGAGCAGTACTTC.

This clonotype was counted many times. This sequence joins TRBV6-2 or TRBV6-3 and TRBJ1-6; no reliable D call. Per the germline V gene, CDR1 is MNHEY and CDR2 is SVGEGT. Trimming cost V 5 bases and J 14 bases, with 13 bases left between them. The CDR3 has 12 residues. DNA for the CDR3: TGTGCCAGCAGTGGTACCCTTCTTACCCTCCACTTT. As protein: CASSGTLLTLHF.

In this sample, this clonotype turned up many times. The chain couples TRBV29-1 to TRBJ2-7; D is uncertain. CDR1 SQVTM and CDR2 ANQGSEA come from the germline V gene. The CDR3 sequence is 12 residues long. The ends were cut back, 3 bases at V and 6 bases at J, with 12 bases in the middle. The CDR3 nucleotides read TGCAGCGTTGAGATCCTCTGGGGCGAGCAGTACTTC. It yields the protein CSVEILWGEQYF.

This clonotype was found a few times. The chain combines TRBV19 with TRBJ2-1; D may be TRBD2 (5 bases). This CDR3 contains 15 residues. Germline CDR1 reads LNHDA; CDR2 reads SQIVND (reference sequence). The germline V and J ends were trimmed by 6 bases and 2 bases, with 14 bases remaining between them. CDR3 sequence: CASRPEGAAYNEQFF. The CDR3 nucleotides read TGTGCCAGTAGGCCTGAGGGTGCAGCCTACAATGAGCAGTTCTTC.

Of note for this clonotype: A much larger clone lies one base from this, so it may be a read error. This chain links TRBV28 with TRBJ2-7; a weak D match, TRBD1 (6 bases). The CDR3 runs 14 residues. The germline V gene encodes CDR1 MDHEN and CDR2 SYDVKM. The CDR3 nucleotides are TGTGCCAGCGGTTTAAGACAGGCCACCTACGAGCAGTACTTC. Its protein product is CASGLRQATYEQYF.

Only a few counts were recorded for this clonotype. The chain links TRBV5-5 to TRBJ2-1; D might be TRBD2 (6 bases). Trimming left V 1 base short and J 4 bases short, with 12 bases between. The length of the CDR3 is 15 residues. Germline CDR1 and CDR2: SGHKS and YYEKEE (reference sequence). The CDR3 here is CASSLMRGGYNEQFF. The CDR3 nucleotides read TGTGCCAGCAGCTTGATGAGGGGAGGATACAATGAGCAGTTCTTC.

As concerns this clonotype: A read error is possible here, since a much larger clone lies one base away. The CDR3 spells CASSTGTGGKTQYF. CDR3 DNA sequence: TGTGCCAGCAGTACCGGGACAGGGGGCAAGACCCAGTACTTC. The V call is TRBV6-2 or TRBV6-3, the J call TRBJ2-5, with 12 positions matching TRBD1. The V gene's germline CDR1 is MNHEY and CDR2 SVGEGT. V gave up 5 bases and J gave up 6 bases; unmatched junction bases: 4. The CDR3 is 14 residues long.

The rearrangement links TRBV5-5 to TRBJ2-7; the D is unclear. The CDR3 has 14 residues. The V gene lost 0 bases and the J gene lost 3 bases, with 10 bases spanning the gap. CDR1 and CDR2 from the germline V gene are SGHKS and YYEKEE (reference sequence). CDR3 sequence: CASSLGSAVYEQYF. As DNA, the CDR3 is TGTGCCAGCAGCTTGGGCTCAGCAGTCTACGAGCAGTACTTC.

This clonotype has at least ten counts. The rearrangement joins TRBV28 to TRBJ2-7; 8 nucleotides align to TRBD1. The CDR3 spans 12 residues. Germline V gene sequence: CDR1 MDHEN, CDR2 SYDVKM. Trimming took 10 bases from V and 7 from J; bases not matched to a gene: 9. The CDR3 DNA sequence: TGTGCCACACGATCCGGACAGGGAGAGCAGTACTTC. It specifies CATRSGQGEQYF.

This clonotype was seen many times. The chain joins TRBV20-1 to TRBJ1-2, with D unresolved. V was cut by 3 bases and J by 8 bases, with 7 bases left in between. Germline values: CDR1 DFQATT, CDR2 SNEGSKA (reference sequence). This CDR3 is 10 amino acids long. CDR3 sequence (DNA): TGCAGTGCTAGTCGGTCCGGCTACACCTTC. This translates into CSASRSGYTF.

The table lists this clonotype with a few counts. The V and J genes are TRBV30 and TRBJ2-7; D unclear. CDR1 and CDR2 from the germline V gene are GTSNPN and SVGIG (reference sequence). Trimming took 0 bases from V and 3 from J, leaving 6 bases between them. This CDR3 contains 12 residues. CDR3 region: CAWSVTRYEQYF. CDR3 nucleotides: TGTGCCTGGAGTGTAACCCGCTACGAGCAGTACTTC. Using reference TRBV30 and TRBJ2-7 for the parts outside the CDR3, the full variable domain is SQTIHQWPATLVQPVGSPLSLECTVEGTSNPNLYWYRQAAGRGLQLLFYSVGIGQISSEVPQNLSASRPQDRQFILSSKKLLLSDSGFYLCAWSVTRYEQYFGPGTRLTVT.

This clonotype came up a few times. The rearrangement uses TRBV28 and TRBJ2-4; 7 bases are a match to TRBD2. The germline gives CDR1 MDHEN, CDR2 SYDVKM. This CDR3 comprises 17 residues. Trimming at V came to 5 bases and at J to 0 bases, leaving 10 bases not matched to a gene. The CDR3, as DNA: TGTGCCAGCAGTCGGGCCGGGGGGTCCAGAGCCAAAAACATTCAGTACTTC. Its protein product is CASSRAGGSRAKNIQYF.

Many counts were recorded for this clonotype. Written as DNA, the CDR3 is TGTGCCAGCAGCCGACAGGGACAGGCCTACGAGCAGTACTTC. Encoded protein: CASSRQGQAYEQYF. This sequence joins TRBV7-2 and TRBJ2-7; TRBD1 matches 8 bases. The V gene end was trimmed by 5 bases and the J gene end by 2 bases; junction bases not matched to a gene: 5. Germline V CDR1 and CDR2: SGHTA, FQGNSA. The length of the CDR3 is 14 residues.

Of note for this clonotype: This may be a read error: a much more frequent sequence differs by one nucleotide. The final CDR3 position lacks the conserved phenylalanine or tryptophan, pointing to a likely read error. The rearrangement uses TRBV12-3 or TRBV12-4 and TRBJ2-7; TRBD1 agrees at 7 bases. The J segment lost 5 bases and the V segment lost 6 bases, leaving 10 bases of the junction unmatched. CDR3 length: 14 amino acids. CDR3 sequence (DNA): TGTGCCAGCAGGGGTACAGGGGCCGGCAACGAGCAGTACCTC. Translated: CASRGTGAGNEQYL.

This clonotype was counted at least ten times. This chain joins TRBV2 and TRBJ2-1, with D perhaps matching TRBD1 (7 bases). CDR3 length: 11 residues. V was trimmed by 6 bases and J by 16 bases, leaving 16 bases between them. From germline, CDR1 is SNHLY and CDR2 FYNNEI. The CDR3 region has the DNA TGTGCCAGCAGAGGGGGGACAGTGAGATTCTTC. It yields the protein CASRGGTVRFF.

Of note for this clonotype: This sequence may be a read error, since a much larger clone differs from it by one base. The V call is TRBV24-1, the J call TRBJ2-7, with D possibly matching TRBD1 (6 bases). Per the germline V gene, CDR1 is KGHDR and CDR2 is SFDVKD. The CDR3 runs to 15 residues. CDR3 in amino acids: CATSESGQSSCEQYF. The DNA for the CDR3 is TGTGCCACCAGTGAGTCTGGACAGAGCTCCTGCGAGCAGTACTTC.

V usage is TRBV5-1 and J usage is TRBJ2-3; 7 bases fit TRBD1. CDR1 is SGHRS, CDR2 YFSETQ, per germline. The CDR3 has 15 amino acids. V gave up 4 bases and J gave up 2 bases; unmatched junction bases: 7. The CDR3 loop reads CASSQQGVPTDTQYF. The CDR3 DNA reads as TGCGCCAGCAGCCAGCAGGGGGTTCCCACAGATACGCAGTATTTT.

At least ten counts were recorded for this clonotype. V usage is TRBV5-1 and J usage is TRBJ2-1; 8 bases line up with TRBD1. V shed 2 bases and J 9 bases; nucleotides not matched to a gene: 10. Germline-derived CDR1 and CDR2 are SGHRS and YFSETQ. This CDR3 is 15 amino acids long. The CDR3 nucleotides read TGCGCCAGCAGCTTTCAGGGGGCGGTGATTAGTGAGCAGTTCTTC. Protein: CASSFQGAVISEQFF.

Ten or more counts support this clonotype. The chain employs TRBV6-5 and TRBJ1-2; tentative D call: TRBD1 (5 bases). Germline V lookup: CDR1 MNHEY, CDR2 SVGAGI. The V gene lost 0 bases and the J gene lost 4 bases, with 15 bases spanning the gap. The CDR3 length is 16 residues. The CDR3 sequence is CASSYSKVQASYGYTF. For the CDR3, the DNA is TGTGCCAGCAGTTACTCGAAGGTACAGGCCTCCTATGGCTACACCTTC.